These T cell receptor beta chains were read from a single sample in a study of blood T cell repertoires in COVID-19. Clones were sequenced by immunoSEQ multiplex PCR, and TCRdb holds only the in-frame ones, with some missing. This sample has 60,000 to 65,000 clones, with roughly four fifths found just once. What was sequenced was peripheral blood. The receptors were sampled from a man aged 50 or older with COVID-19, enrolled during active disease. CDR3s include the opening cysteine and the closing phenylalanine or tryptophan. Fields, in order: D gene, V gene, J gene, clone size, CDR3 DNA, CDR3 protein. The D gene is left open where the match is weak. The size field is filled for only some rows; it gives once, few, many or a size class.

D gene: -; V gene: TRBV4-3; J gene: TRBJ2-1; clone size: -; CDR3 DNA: TGCGCCAGCAGCCAACTCCTGAGCGGGTACTCCTACAATGAGCAGTTCTTC; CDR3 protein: CASSQLLSGYSYNEQFF
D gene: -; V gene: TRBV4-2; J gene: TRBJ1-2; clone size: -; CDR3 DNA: TGTGCCAGCAGCCAAGATCTATCCTATGGCTACACCTTC; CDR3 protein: CASSQDLSYGYTF
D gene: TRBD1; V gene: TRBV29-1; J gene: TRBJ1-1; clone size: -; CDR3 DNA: TGCAGCCTTCGAACCGGGACAGGGGTGTCCACTGAAGCTTTCTTT; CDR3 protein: CSLRTGTGVSTEAFF
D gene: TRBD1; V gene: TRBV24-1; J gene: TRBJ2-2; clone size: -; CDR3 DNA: TGTGCCACCAGGGACAGGGAGCCCACCGGGGAGCTGTTTTTT; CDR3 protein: CATRDREPTGELFF
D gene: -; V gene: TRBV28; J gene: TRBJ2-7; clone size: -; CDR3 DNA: TGTGCCAGCAGAACTAACAGGGGACTGATCGAGCAGTACTTC; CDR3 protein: CASRTNRGLIEQYF
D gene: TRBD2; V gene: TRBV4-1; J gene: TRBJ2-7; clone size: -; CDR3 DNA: TGCGCCAGCAGCCACCCAGGGAGGGACGAGCAGTACTTC; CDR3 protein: CASSHPGRDEQYF
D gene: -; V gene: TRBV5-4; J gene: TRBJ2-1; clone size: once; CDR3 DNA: TGTGCCAGCAGGGATGACAGGATGCAGTTCTTC; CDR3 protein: CASRDDRMQFF
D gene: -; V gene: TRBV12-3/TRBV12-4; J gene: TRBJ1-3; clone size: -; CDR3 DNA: TGTGCCAGCTTGCAGGGTGGAAACACCATATATTTT; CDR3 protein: CASLQGGNTIYF
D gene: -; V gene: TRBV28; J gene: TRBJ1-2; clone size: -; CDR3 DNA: TGTGCCAGCGGACCGCCGCATATTGGGGGGGAAAACTATGGCTACACCTTC; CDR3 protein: CASGPPHIGGENYGYTF
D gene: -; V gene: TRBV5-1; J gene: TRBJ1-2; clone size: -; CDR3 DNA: TGCGCCAGCAGCGTGACTCCCGGGATTAACTATGGCTACACCTTC; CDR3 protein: CASSVTPGINYGYTF
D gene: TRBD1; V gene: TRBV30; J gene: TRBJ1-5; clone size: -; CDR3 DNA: TGTGCCTGGAGTGTGACAGGGCTCAATCAGCCCCAGCATTTT; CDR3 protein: CAWSVTGLNQPQHF
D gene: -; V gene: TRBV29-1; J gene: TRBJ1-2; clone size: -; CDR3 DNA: TGCAGCGTTGAAGCTCGAGGTGAAGGCCGGGCTAACTATGGCTACACCTTC; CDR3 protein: CSVEARGEGRANYGYTF
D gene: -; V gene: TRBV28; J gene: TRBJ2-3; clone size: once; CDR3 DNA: TGTGCCAGCTTCCAGTCCCTCACAGATACGCAGTATTTT; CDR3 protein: CASFQSLTDTQYF
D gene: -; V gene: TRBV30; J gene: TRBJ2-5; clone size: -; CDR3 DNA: TGTGCCTGGAGTAGGTTAGCGTTGGTCCAGTACTTC; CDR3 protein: CAWSRLALVQYF
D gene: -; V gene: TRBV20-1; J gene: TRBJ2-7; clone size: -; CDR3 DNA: TGCAGTGCTAGTGTAAACAGCTACGAGCAGTACTTC; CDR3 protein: CSASVNSYEQYF
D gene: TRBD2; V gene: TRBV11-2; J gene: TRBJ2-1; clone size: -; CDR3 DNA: TGTGCCAGCAGCTTAATCGGGACTAGCATCTCCTACAATGAGCAGTTCTTC; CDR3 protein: CASSLIGTSISYNEQFF
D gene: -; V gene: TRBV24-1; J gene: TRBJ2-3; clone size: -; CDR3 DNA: TGTGCCACCAGTCTGGGGCGGACCAGCACAGATACGCAGTATTTT; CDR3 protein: CATSLGRTSTDTQYF
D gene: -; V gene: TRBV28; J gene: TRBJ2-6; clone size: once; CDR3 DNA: TGTGCCAGCAGTCCCTCGGGGGTCGCACTCTCTGGGGCCAACGTCCTGACTTTC; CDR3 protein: CASSPSGVALSGANVLTF
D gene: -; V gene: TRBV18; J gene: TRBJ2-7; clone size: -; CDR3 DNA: TGTGCCAGCTCGCTGTCTAGTCCCGAGCAGTACTTC; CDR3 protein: CASSLSSPEQYF
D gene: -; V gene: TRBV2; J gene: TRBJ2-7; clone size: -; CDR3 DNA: TGTGCCAGCAGCGAATCACTTCCAGGGCACGAGCAGTACTTC; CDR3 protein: CASSESLPGHEQYF
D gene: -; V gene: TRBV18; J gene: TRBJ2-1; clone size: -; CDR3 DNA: TGTGCCAGCTCACCGGGGGGGGGCCGGACGTTGGAGCAGTTCTTC; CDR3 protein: CASSPGGGRTLEQFF
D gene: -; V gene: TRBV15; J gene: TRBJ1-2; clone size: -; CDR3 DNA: TGTGCCACCAGCAGAGTCGGAGGGGTCATTAACTATGGCTACACCTTC; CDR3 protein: CATSRVGGVINYGYTF
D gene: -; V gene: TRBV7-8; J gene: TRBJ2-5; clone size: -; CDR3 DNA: TGTGCCAGCAGCTCCCAGCGAATGGACTCCCAAGAGACCCAGTACTTC; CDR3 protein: CASSSQRMDSQETQYF
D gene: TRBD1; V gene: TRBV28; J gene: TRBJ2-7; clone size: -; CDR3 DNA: TGTGCCAGCAGTCCAATTACAGGGGTCGCCTACGAGCAGTACTTC; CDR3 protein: CASSPITGVAYEQYF
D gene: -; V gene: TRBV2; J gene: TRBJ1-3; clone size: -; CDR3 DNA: TGTGCCAGCATGGTACAGCCTGGAAACACCATATATTTT; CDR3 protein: CASMVQPGNTIYF
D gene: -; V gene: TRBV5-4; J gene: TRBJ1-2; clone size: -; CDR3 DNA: TGTGCCAGCAGCTGGGCGGGGGGTGGCTATGGCTACACCTTC; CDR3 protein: CASSWAGGGYGYTF
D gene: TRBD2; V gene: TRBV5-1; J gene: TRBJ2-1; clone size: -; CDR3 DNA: TGCGCCAGCAGCTTGGGTGCTAGCGGGAGGGGCGGTTACAATGAGCAGTTCTTC; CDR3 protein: CASSLGASGRGGYNEQFF
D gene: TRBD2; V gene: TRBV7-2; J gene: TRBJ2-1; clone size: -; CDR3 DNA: TGTGCCAGCAGCCCGACTAGCGGGAGGTACAATGAGCAGTTCTTC; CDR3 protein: CASSPTSGRYNEQFF
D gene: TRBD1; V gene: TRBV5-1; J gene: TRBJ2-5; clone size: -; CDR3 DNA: TGCGCCAGCAGCTTGGTGAGGGGGCGGGAGACCCAGTACTTC; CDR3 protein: CASSLVRGRETQYF
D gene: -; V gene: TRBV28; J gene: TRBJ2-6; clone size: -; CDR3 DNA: TGTGCCAGCAGTTTTTGGACCGGGGGCTCTGGGGCCAACGTCCTGACTTTC; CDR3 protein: CASSFWTGGSGANVLTF
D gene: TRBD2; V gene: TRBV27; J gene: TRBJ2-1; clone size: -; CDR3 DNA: TGTGCCAGCAGTTTACCCTCTAGCGGGGGCTCCTACAATGAGCAGTTCTTC; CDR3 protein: CASSLPSSGGSYNEQFF
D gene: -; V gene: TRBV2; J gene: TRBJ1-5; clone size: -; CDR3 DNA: TGTGCCAGCAATGCAGGGCGGGACAATCAGCCCCAGCATTTT; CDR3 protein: CASNAGRDNQPQHF
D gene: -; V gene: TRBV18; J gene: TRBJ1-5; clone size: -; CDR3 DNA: TGTGCCAGCTCACCCGTCAAGGGGCAACCCCAGCATTTT; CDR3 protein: CASSPVKGQPQHF
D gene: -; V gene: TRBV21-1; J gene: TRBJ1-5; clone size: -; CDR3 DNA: TGTGCCAGCAGCTGGCGGACAGGGAGCCCCATATATAGCAATCAGCCCCAGCATTTT; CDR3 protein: CASSWRTGSPIYSNQPQHF
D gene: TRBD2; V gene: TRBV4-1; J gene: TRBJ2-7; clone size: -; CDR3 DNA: TGCGCCAGCAGCCAACTAGCGGGAAACTTCTACGAGCAGTACTTC; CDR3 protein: CASSQLAGNFYEQYF
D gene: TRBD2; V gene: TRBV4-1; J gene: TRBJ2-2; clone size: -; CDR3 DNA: TGCGCCAGCGGACTAGCGGGAGGAGGCGGGGAGCTGTTTTTT; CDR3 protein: CASGLAGGGGELFF
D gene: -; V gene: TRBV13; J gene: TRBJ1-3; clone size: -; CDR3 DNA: TGTGCCAGCAGCTTCGGGGGTCCTGGAAACACCATATATTTT; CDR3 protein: CASSFGGPGNTIYF
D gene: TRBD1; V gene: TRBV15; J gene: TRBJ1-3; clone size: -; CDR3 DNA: TGTGCCACCAGCAGACCGGACAGGGGGGACACCATATATTTT; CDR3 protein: CATSRPDRGDTIYF
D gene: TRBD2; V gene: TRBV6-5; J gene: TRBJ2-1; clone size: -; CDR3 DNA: TGTGCCAGCATCGCGGCTAGCGGAAACAATGAGCAGTTCTTC; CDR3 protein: CASIAASGNNEQFF
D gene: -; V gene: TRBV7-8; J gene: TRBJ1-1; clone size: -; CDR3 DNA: TGTGCCAGCAGGTTATCCCCAAATACTGAAGCTTTCTTT; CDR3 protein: CASRLSPNTEAFF
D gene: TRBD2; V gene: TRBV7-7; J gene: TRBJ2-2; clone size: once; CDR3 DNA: TGTGCTAGCAGCCCGATAGCGGGAGGGGACACCGGGGAGCTGTTTTTT; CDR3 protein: CASSPIAGGDTGELFF
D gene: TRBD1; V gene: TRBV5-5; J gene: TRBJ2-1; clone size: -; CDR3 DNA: TGTGCCAGCAGCTCTCGACAGGGTAATGAGCAGTTCTTC; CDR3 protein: CASSSRQGNEQFF
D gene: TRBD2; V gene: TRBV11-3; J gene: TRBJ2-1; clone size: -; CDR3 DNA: TGTGCCAGCAGTTCCGGGACTAGCGGCTACAATGAGCAGTTCTTC; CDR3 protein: CASSSGTSGYNEQFF
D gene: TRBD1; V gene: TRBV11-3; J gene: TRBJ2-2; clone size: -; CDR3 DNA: TGTGCCAGCAGCCGTTCGCTGGTCGGGGGACAGGGGGACACCGGGGAGCTGTTTTTT; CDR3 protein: CASSRSLVGGQGDTGELFF